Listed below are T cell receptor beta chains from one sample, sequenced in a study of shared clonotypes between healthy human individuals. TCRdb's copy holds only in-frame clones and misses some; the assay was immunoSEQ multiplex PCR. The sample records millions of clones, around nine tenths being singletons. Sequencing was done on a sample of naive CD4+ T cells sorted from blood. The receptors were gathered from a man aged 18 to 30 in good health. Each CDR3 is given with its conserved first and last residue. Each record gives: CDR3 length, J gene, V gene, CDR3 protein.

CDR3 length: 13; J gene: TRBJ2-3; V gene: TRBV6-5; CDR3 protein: CASAGSHTDTQYF
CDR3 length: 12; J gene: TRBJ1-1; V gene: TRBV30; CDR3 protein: CAWSQGLSEAFF
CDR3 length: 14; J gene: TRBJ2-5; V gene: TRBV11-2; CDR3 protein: CASSPTASQETQYF
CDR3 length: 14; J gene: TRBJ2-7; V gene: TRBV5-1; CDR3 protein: CASSSGTPSYEQYF
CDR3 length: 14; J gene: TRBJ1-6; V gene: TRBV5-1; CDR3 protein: CASSKGQENSPLHF
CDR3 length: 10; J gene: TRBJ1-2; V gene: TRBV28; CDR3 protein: CASSSSGYTF
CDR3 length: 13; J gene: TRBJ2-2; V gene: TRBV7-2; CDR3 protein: CASSSRGTGELFF
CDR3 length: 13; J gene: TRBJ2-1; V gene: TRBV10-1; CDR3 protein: CASSEGGRNEQFF
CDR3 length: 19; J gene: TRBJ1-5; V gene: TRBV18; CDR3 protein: CASSPVMVAGVISNQPQHF
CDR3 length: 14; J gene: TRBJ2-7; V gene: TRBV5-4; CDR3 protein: CASSPGLAAYEQYF
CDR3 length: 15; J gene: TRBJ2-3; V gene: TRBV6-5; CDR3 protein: CASSYGASGTDTQYF
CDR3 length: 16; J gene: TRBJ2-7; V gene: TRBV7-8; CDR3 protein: CASSLGTGPIAYEQYF
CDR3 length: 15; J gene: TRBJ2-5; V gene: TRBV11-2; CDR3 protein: CASSSPGEGAETQYF
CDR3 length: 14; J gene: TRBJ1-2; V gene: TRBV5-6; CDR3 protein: CASSWGIKEGGYTF
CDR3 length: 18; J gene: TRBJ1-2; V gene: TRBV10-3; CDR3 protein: CAISGMIVGHHLDYGYTF
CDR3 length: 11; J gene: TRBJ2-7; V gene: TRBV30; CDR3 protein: CAWSGGHEQYF
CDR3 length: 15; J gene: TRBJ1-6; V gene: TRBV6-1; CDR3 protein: CASSLPGSSNSPLHF
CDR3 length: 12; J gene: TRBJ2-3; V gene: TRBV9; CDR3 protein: CASSVLTDTQYF
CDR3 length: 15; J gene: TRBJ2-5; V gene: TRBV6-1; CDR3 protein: CASSEAPHPQETQYF
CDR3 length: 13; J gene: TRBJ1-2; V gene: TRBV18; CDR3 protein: CASSPGQGGGYTF
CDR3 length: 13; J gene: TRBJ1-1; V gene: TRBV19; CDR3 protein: CASSRRENTEAFF
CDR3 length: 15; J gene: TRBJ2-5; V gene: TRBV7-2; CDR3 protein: CASSSPIEDQETQYF
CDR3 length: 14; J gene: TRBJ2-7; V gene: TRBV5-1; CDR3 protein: CASTRDQREYEQYF
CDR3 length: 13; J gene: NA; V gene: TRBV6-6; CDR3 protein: CASSYLGSYEQYF
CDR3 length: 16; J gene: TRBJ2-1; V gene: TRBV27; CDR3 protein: CASSLLGGNSYNEQFF
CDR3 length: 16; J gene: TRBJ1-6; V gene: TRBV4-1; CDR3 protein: CASSQDHTGQGSPLHF
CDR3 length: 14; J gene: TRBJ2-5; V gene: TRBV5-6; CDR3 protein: CASSPDRGLGTQYF
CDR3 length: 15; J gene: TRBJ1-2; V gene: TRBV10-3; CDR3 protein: CAISEPGQAKGGYTF
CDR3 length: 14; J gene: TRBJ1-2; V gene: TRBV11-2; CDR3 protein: CASSLDPQASGYTF
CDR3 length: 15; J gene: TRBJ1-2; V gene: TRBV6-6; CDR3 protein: CASSDGTGGALGYTF
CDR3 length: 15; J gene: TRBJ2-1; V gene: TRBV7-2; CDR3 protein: CASSSRDFPYNEQFF
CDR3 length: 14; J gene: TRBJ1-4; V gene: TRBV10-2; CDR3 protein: CASSRGTTNEKLFF
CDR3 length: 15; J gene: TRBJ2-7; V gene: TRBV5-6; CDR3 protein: CASSLVREYSYEQYF
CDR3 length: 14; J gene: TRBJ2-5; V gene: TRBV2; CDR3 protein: CASRMDRTQETQYF
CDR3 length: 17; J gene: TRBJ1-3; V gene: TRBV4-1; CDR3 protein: CASSPRSGVFSGNTIYF
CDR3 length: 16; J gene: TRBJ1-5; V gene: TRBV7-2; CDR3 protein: CASSLGTGRVGQPQHF
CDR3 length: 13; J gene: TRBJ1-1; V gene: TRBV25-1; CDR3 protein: CASPPHRNTEAFF
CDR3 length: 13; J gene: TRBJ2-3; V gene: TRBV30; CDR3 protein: CAWTGLSADTQYF